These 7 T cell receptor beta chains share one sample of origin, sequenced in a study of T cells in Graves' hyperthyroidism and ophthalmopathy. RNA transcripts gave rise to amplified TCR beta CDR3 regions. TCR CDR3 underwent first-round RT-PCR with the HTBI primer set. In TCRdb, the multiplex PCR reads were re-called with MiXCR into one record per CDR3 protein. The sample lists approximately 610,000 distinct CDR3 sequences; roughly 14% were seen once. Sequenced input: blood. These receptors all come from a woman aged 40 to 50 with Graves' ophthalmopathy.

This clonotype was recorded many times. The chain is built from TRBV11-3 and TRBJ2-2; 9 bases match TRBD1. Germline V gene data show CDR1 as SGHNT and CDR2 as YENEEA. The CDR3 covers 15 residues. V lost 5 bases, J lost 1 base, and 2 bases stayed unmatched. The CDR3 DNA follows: TGTGCCAGCAGCAAGGGACAGGGGAACACCGGGGAGCTGTTTTTT. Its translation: CASSKGQGNTGELFF.

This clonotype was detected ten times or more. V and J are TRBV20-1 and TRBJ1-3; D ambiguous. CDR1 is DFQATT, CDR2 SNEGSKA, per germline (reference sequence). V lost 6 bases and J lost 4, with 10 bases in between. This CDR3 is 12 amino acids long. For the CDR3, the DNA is TGCAGTGCGACCCTCCCAGGAAACACCATATATTTT. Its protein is CSATLPGNTIYF.

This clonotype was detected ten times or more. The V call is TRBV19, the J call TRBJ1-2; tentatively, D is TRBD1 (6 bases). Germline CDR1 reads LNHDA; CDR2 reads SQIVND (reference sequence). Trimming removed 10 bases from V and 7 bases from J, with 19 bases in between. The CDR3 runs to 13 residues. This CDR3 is CATCPPGAGGYTF. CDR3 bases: TGTGCCACATGCCCCCCGGGGGCTGGTGGCTACACCTTC.

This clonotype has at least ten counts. CDR3 nucleotide sequence: TGTGCCATGGGGCCTCTTGGCACTGAAGCTTTCTTT. Translation: CAMGPLGTEAFF. The chain links TRBV6-1 to TRBJ1-1; perhaps TRBD1 as D (5 bases). The CDR3 totals 12 residues. Between the trimmed V and J ends, which lost 10 bases and 4 bases, there was a span of 13 bases. CDR1 and CDR2 (germline): MNHNS, SASEGT.

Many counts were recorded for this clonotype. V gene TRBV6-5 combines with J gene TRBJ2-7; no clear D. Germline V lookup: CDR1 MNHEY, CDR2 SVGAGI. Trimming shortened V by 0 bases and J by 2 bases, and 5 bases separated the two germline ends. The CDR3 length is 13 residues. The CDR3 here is CASSYSGAYEQYF. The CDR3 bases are TGTGCCAGCAGTTACTCCGGAGCCTACGAGCAGTACTTC.

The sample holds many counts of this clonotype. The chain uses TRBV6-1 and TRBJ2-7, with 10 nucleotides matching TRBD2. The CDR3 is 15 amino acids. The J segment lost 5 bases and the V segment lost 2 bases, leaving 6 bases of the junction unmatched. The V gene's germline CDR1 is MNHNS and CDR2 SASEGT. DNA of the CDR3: TGTGCCAGCAGTGAACCTAGCGGGAGAGGCAACGAGCAGTACTTC. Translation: CASSEPSGRGNEQYF.

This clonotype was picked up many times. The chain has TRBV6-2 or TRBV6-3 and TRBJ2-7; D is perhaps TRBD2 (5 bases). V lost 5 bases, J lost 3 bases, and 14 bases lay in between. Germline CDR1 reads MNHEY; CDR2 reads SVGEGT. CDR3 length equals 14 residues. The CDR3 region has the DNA TGTGCCAGCAGTCTGGACTGGGGAAACTACGAGCAGTACTTC. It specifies CASSLDWGNYEQYF.